What follows are 4 T cell receptor beta chains derived from one specimen sequenced in a study of blood T cells in healthy people across ages. The second PCR ran 7 to 11 cycles with a sample-barcoded 5' primer and J-beta primers. TCRdb itself ran the 5' RACE reads through MiXCR, one entry per CDR3 protein. The data contain some 1.4 million distinct CDR3 sequences, roughly 40% of them singletons. Sequenced material: blood. These receptors all stem from a woman aged 18-29 years in good health.

The chain joins TRBV7-7 to TRBJ2-3; D is tentatively TRBD1 or TRBD2 (6 bases each). Germline V gene sequence: CDR1 SSHAT, CDR2 FNYEAQ (reference sequence). The CDR3 contains 17 residues. The V end was cut by 0 bases, the J end by 4 bases, with 17 bases between. The CDR3 sequence is CASSLAVGPGGPDTQYF. The CDR3 coding sequence is TGTGCCAGCAGCTTAGCCGTCGGGCCCGGGGGCCCAGATACGCAGTATTTT.

This clonotype was found many times. The chain is built from TRBV11-3 and TRBJ2-1; D gene ambiguous. Germline-derived CDR1 and CDR2 are SGHNT and YENEEA. V was trimmed by 0 bases and J by 11 bases, leaving 14 bases between them. The CDR3 has 14 amino acids. CDR3 nucleotide sequence: TGTGCCAGCAGCTTAGATCTCACCACACCGCAGCAGTTCTTC. This codes for CASSLDLTTPQQFF.

The chain couples TRBV5-1 to TRBJ1-2, with 7 bases lining up with TRBD1. This CDR3 comprises 16 residues. Per the germline V gene, CDR1 is SGHRS and CDR2 is YFSETQ. Trimming removed 0 bases from V and 6 bases from J; junction bases left unmatched: 11. In nucleotides, the CDR3 is TGCGCCAGCAGCTTGGAGCCGGTGAAGGGGGCAGATGGCTACACCTTC. Translation: CASSLEPVKGADGYTF.

Only one count was recorded for this clonotype. The chain uses TRBV5-1 and TRBJ1-2; no reliable D call. CDR1 and CDR2 from the germline V gene are SGHRS and YFSETQ. Trimming stripped 4 bases from V and 10 bases from J, with 17 bases between. The CDR3 has 13 amino acids. CDR3 DNA sequence: TGCGCCAGCAGCCCGGCAAGGGAAAATGACTACACCTTC. Amino acid sequence: CASSPARENDYTF.